The rows below give T cell receptor beta chains drawn from one sample of a study of blood T cells in healthy people across ages. TCRdb re-called the 5' RACE reads with MiXCR, one entry per CDR3 protein. The data hold 1.5 million to 2 million distinct CDR3 sequences, with 28% observed a single time. Sequencing input: blood. The origin of the receptors is a woman in her 30s in good health. CDR3s include the opening cysteine and the closing phenylalanine or tryptophan. The D gene is left open where the match is weak. Not all rows give a size; the values are once, few, many and, for expanded clones, a class.

>.|TRBV7-2|TRBJ2-3|.
CASSPRRSSGTQYF
TGTGCCAGCAGCCCCCGTCGCTCCTCAGGGACGCAGTATTTT
>.|TRBV14|TRBJ1-1|.
CASGQGAPTQFEAFF
TGTGCCAGCGGCCAAGGGGCACCTACCCAGTTTGAAGCTTTCTTT
>few|TRBV7-2|TRBJ2-3|.
CASSLASHHFRDTQYF
TGTGCCAGCAGCTTAGCCAGCCACCACTTTCGGGATACGCAGTATTTT
>few|TRBV10-2|TRBJ2-3|TRBD2
CASSESLAGTDTQYF
TGCGCCAGCAGTGAGTCACTAGCGGGCACAGATACGCAGTATTTT
>.|TRBV6-5|TRBJ1-1|.
CASSYSTGLGAFF
TGTGCCAGCAGTTACTCGACAGGCCTTGGAGCTTTCTTT
>many|TRBV29-1|TRBJ2-5|.
CSVSSAQETQYF
TGCAGCGTATCTAGCGCCCAAGAGACCCAGTACTTC
>many|TRBV20-1|TRBJ1-1|TRBD1
CSARGQRNTEAFF
TGCAGTGCTCGGGGACAGAGGAACACTGAAGCTTTCTTT
>.|TRBV7-2|TRBJ2-7|TRBD1
CASSTGQGSIKQYF
TGTGCCAGCAGTACCGGACAGGGATCAATAAAGCAGTACTTC
>.|TRBV12-3/TRBV12-4|TRBJ2-7|.
CASSPDKGYEQYF
TGTGCCAGCAGCCCCGACAAGGGCTACGAGCAGTACTTC
>few|TRBV5-1|TRBJ2-1|.
CASSLGPASSYNEQFF
TGCGCCAGCAGCCTGGGACCGGCGAGCTCCTACAATGAGCAGTTCTTC
>once|TRBV9|TRBJ2-1|TRBD2
CASSFSGGLYNEQFF
TGTGCCAGCAGCTTTAGCGGGGGGCTTTACAATGAGCAGTTCTTC
>many|TRBV28|TRBJ2-1|.
CASSGGLSEQFF
TGTGCCAGCAGTGGCGGTCTCAGTGAGCAGTTCTTC